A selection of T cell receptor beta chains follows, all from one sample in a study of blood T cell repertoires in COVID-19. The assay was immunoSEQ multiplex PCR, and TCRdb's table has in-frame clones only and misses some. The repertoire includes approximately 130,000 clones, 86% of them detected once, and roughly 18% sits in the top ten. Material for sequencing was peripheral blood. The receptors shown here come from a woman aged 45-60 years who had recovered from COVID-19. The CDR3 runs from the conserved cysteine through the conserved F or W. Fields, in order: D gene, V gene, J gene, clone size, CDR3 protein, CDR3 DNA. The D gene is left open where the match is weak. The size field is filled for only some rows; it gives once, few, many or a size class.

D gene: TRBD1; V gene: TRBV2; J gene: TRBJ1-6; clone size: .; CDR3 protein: CASRPPGTGRSPLHF; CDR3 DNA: TGTGCCAGCAGGCCCCCTGGGACAGGGCGTTCACCCCTCCACTTT
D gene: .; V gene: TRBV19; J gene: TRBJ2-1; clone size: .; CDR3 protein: CASSSRHGSKYNEQFF; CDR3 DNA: TGTGCCAGTAGTTCCCGCCACGGGTCCAAATACAATGAGCAGTTCTTC
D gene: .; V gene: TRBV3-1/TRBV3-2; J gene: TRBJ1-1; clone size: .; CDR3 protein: CASSQSSFEAFF; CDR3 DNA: TGTGCCAGCAGCCAATCGTCCTTTGAAGCTTTCTTT
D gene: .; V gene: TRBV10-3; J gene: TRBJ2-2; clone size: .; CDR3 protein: CAITRTENTGELFF; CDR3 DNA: TGTGCCATCACTAGGACAGAGAACACCGGGGAGCTGTTTTTT
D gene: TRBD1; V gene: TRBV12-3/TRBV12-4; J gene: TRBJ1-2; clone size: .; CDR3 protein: CASTRGQDYGYTF; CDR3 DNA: TGTGCCAGCACCCGGGGACAGGACTATGGCTACACCTTC
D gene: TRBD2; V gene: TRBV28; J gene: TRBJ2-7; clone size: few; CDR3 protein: CASSLGTSGRSEQYF; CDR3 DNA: TGTGCCAGCAGCCTAGGGACTAGCGGGAGATCCGAGCAGTACTTC
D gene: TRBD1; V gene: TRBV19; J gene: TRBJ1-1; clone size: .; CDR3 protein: CASTGGTVNTEAFF; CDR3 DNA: TGTGCCAGTACAGGGGGGACAGTGAACACTGAAGCTTTCTTT
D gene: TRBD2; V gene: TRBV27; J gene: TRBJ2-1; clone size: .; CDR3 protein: CASSRVAGGWNEQFF; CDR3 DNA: TGTGCCAGCAGTAGGGTGGCGGGAGGGTGGAATGAGCAGTTCTTC
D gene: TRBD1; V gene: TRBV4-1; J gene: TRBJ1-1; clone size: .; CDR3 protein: CASSPSMVTGGLGTEAFF; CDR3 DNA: TGCGCCAGCAGCCCATCTATGGTGACAGGGGGATTAGGCACTGAAGCTTTCTTT
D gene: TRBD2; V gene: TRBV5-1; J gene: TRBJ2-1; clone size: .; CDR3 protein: CASSYGLAGDGNEQFF; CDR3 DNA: TGCGCCAGCAGCTACGGACTAGCGGGAGACGGTAATGAGCAGTTCTTC
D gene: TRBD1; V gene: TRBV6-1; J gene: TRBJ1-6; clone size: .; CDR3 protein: CASSEDRNSPLHF; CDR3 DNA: TGTGCCAGCAGTGAGGACAGGAATTCACCCCTCCACTTT
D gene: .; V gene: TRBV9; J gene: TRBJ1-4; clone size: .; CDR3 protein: CASSVALGGNEKLFF; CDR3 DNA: TGTGCCAGCAGCGTAGCTCTAGGGGGTAATGAAAAACTGTTTTTT
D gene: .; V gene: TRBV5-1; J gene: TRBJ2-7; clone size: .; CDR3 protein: CASSPTGSYEQYF; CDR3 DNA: TGCGCCAGCAGCCCTACAGGTTCCTACGAGCAGTACTTC
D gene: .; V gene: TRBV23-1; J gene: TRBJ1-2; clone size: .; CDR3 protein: CASSQAGDIYRYGYTF; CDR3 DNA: TGCGCCAGCAGTCAAGCCGGGGACATTTATAGATATGGCTACACCTTC
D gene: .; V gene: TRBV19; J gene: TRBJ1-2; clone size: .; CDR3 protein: CASSIDHPRPSGYTF; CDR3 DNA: TGTGCCAGTAGTATAGATCACCCCCGACCTAGTGGCTACACCTTC
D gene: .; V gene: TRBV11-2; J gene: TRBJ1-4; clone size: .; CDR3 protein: CASSLGQGTNEKLFF; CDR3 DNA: TGTGCCAGCAGCTTAGGTCAGGGTACGAATGAAAAACTGTTTTTT
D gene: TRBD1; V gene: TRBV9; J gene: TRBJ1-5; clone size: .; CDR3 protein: CASSRDRAYQPQHF; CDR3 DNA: TGTGCCAGCAGCAGGGACAGGGCGTACCAGCCCCAGCATTTT
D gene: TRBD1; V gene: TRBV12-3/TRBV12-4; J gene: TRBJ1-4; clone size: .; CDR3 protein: CASRGQIEKLFF; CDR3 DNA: TGTGCCAGCAGGGGACAGATTGAAAAACTGTTTTTT
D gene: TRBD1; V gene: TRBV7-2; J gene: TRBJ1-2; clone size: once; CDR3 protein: CASSLAGTGNYGYTF; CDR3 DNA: TGTGCCAGCAGCCTAGCCGGGACAGGGAACTATGGCTACACCTTC
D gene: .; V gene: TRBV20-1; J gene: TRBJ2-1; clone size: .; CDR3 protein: CSASGGGDEQFF; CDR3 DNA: TGCAGTGCTAGTGGCGGCGGGGATGAGCAGTTCTTC
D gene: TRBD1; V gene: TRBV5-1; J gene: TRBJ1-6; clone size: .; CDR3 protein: CASSLPGQGDSPLHF; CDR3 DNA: TGCGCCAGCAGCTTGCCGGGACAGGGAGATTCACCCCTCCACTTT
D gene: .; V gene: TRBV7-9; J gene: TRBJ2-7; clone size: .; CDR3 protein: CASSPLSSYEQYF; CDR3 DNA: TGTGCCAGCAGCCCGCTATCCTCCTACGAGCAGTACTTC
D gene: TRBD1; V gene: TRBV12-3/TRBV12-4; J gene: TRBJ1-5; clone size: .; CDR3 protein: CASRQGAGQPQHF; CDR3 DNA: TGTGCCAGCAGGCAGGGGGCAGGTCAGCCCCAGCATTTT
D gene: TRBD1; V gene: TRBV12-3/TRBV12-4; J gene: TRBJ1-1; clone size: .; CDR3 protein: CASRVPTGLEVFF; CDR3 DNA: TGTGCCAGCAGAGTTCCGACAGGGTTAGAAGTTTTCTTT
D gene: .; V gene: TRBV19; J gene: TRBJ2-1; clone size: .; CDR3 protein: CASSTIGGDSYNEQFF; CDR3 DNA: TGTGCCAGTAGTACGATTGGGGGCGACTCCTACAATGAGCAGTTCTTC
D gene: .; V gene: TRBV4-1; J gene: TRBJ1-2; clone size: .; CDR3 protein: CASSPLGQTNYGYTF; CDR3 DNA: TGCGCCAGCAGCCCCTTGGGGCAGACTAACTATGGCTACACCTTC
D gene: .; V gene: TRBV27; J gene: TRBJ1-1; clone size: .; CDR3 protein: CASSLSGRARTEAFF; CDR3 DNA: TGTGCCAGCAGTTTATCGGGCAGGGCGAGGACTGAAGCTTTCTTT
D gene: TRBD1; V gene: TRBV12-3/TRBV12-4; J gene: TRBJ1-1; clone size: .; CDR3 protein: CASTGTGQVFF; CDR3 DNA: TGTGCCAGCACCGGGACAGGGCAGGTTTTCTTT
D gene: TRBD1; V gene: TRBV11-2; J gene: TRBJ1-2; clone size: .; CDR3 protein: CASSPNRGHVYGYTF; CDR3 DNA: TGTGCCAGCAGCCCAAACAGGGGGCATGTCTATGGCTACACCTTC
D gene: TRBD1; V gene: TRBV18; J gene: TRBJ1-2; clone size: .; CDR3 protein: CASSGTDYGYTF; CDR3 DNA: TGTGCCAGCTCTGGGACAGACTATGGCTACACCTTC
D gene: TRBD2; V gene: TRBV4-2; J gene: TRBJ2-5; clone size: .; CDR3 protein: CASSQERAGAWIQYF; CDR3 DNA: TGTGCCAGCAGCCAAGAGAGAGCGGGAGCGTGGATCCAGTACTTC
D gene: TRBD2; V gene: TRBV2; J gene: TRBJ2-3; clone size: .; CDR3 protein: CASRLREGFDTQYF; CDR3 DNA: TGTGCCAGCAGGCTGAGGGAGGGGTTTGATACGCAGTATTTT
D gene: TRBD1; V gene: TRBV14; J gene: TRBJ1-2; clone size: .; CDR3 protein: CASSPRDRGLRGYGYTF; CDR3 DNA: TGTGCCAGCAGCCCCCGGGACAGGGGGCTCCGAGGCTATGGCTACACCTTC
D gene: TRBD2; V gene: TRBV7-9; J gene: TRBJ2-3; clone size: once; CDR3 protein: CAASERGSGSSTDTQYF; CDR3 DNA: TGTGCCGCGTCCGAGCGAGGCAGCGGGAGTAGCACAGATACGCAGTATTTT
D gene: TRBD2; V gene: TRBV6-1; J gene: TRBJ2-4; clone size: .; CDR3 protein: CASSEKGRGVLAKNIQYF; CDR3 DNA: TGTGCCAGCAGTGAAAAGGGGAGGGGAGTATTAGCCAAAAACATTCAGTACTTC
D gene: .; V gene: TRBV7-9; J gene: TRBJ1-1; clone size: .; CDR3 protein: CASSLERTEAFF; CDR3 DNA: TGTGCCAGCAGCTTAGAACGGACTGAAGCTTTCTTT
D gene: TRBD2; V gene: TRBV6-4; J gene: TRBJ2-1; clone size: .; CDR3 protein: CASSDTASGYNEQFF; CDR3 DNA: TGTGCCAGCAGTGACACCGCTAGCGGATACAATGAGCAGTTCTTC
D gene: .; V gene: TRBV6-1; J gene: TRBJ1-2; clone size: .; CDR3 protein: CASSDDWGLGGYTF; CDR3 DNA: TGTGCCAGCAGTGATGATTGGGGGCTGGGTGGCTACACCTTC
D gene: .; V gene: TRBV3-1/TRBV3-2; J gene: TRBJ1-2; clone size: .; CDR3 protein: CASSRPGQKGYTF; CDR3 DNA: TGTGCCAGCAGCCGACCGGGACAAAAAGGCTACACCTTC
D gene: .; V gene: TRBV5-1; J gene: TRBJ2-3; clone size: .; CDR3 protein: CASSLGGASVRDTQYF; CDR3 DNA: TGCGCCAGCAGCTTGGGGGGCGCATCGGTGCGGGATACGCAGTATTTT
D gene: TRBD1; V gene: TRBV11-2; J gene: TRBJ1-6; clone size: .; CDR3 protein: CASSFRGRNSPLHF; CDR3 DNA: TGTGCCAGCAGCTTCAGGGGGCGAAATTCACCCCTCCACTTT
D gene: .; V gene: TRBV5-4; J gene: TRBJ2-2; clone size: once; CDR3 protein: CASSRGTRPNTGELFF; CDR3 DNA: TGTGCCAGCAGCCGAGGGACTCGACCAAACACCGGGGAGCTGTTTTTT
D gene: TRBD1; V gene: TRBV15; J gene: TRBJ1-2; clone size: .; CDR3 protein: CATSRGGQGSSDGYTF; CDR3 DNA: TGTGCCACCAGCAGAGGGGGACAGGGATCGAGCGATGGCTACACCTTC
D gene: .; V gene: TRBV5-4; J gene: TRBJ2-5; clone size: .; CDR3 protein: CASSSDREETQYF; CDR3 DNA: TGTGCCAGCAGTTCTGACCGGGAAGAGACCCAGTACTTC
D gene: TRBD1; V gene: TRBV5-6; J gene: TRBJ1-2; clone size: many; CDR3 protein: CASSPGQGYGYTF; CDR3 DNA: TGTGCCAGCAGCCCCGGACAGGGGTATGGCTACACCTTC
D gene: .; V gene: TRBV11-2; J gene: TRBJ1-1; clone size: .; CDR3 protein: CASSPQAGSGAEAFF; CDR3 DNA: TGTGCCAGCAGCCCCCAGGCCGGGAGCGGCGCTGAAGCTTTCTTT
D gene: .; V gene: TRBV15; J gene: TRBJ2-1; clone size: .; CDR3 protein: CATSRGGRVTNEQFF; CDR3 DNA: TGTGCCACCAGCAGAGGGGGCAGGGTTACCAATGAGCAGTTCTTC
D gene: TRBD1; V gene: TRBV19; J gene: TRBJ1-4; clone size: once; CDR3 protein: CASSPPGTEFEKLFF; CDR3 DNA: TGTGCCAGTAGTCCTCCAGGGACAGAGTTTGAAAAACTGTTTTTT
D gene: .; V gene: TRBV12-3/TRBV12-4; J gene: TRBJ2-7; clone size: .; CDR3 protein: CASSLAEGYEQYF; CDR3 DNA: TGTGCCAGCAGTTTAGCCGAGGGCTACGAGCAGTACTTC
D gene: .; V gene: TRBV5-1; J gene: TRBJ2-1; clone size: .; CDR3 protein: CASSFPPDNEQFF; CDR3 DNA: TGCGCCAGCAGCTTCCCTCCCGACAATGAGCAGTTCTTC
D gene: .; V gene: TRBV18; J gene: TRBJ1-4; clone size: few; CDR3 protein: CASSRSQGQSEKLFF; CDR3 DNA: TGTGCCAGCTCACGGAGCCAGGGACAAAGTGAAAAACTGTTTTTT
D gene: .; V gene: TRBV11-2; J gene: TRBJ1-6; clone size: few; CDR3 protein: CASSLAGNNSPLHF; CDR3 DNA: TGTGCCAGCAGCTTAGCAGGGAATAATTCACCCCTCCACTTT
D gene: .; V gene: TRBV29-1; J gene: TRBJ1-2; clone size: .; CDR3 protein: CSVDGPSGALRSANYGYTF; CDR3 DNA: TGCAGCGTTGACGGGCCCAGCGGGGCTCTACGTAGCGCTAACTATGGCTACACCTTC
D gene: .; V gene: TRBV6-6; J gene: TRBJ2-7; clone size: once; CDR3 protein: CASSPELVEQYF; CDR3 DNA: TGTGCCAGCAGCCCCGAACTAGTCGAGCAGTACTTC